Listed here are 8 T cell receptor beta chains from one sample, sequenced in a study of human T cells and chemical hapten exposure. Noted time point: patch test 1, 2 weeks after DPC sensitization. As to treatment: therapeutic diphenylcyclopropenone sensitization with weekly scalp DPC. One entry per CDR3 protein, called by TCRdb with MiXCR from the RACE reads. The repertoire holds around 380,000 distinct CDR3 sequences, with more than 4.5% as singletons. The source material was whole blood, sampled in connection with sensitization to the hapten diphenylcyclopropenone (DPC). The receptors derive from a woman between 50 and 59 years old with alopecia areata. Some clones in this sample may be carry-over from other donors' samples.

This clonotype was detected many times. The chain is built from TRBV20-1 and TRBJ2-2; D is unresolved. The CDR3 covers 10 residues. V was trimmed by 6 bases and J by 6 bases, leaving 5 bases between them. Germline loops: CDR1 DFQATT, CDR2 SNEGSKA (reference sequence). Here the CDR3 reads CSAEAGELFF. The CDR3 bases are TGCAGTGCCGAGGCCGGGGAGCTGTTTTTT.

This clonotype has more than one count but fewer than ten. The chain links TRBV2 to TRBJ2-2; D remains ambiguous. Per the germline V gene, CDR1 is SNHLY and CDR2 is FYNNEI. The CDR3 runs to 14 residues. V shed 5 bases and J shed 5 bases, with 12 bases lying between them. CDR3 region: CASSRAGATGELFF. The CDR3 coding sequence is TGTGCCAGCAGTAGGGCAGGAGCGACCGGGGAGCTGTTTTTT. The full variable domain, with the rest looked up from reference TRBV2 and TRBJ2-2, is EPEVTQTPSHQVTQMGQEVILRCVPISNHLYFYWYRQILGQKVEFLVSFYNNEISEKSEIFDDQFSVERPDGSNFTLKIRSTKLEDSAMYFCASSRAGATGELFFGEGSRLTVL.

This clonotype was detected only once. This clone may be a read error of a much larger clone one base away. This chain uses TRBV7-6 with TRBJ1-1; a weak D match, TRBD1 (5 bases). In germline, CDR1 is SGHVS, CDR2 FNYEAQ. The CDR3 loop spans 14 amino acids. CDR3 bases: TGTGCCAGCAGCTTAGTACAGGTTAACACTAAAGCTTTCTTT. This sequence encodes CASSLVQVNTKAFF.

This clonotype showed up just a few times. V gene TRBV6-1 combines with J gene TRBJ1-2; no clear D gene. CDR1 and CDR2 (germline): MNHNS, SASEGT. The CDR3 is made up of 14 amino acids. V lost 6 bases, J lost 6 bases, and 17 bases lay in between. CDR3 nucleotide sequence: TGTGCCAGCAGCCAACATAGGGAGACGGATGGCTACACCTTC. Its protein is CASSQHRETDGYTF.

There are a few counts of this clonotype. The chain has TRBV29-1 and TRBJ1-1; 8 bases agree with TRBD1. The CDR3 contains 13 residues. V shed 4 bases and J 11 bases; nucleotides not matched to a gene: 12. CDR1 is SQVTM and CDR2 is ANQGSEA in the germline V gene. The CDR3 spells CSVAEPGGNAAFF. The DNA for the CDR3 is TGCAGCGTTGCTGAACCAGGGGGCAACGCTGCTTTCTTT.

This clonotype was detected a few times. This chain links TRBV3-1 with TRBJ2-3; 7 positions agree with TRBD1. The CDR3 extends over 16 amino acids. CDR1 is LGHDT, CDR2 YNNKEL, per germline (reference sequence). With 1 base clipped from V and 5 bases from J, the junction kept 9 bases outside the gene matches. The CDR3 nucleotides read TGTGCCAGCAGCCAAGTTCCGGGACAGAAAAGAGATACGCAGTATTTT. It is translated as CASSQVPGQKRDTQYF.

This clonotype was seen ten or more times. The chain couples TRBV5-1 to TRBJ2-5; 7 positions match TRBD1. V was clipped by 3 bases and J by 1 base; unmatched bases: 3. The germline V gene encodes CDR1 SGHRS and CDR2 YFSETQ. The CDR3 is 14 residues long. CDR3 bases: TGCGCCAGCAGCTCGGGACAGCCCCAAGAGACCCAGTACTTC. Translation gives CASSSGQPQETQYF.

This clonotype was recorded at least ten times. The J gene is TRBJ2-5, the V gene TRBV6-5, with D unresolved. Germline values: CDR1 MNHEY, CDR2 SVGAGI. The length of the CDR3 is 14 residues. The V gene lost 6 bases and the J gene lost 5 bases, with 16 bases spanning the gap. CDR3 in amino acids: CASSPWTRSETQYF. In DNA, the CDR3 is TGTGCCAGCAGCCCCTGGACGAGGTCTGAGACCCAGTACTTC.